These 6 T cell receptor beta chains were sequenced from one sample in a study of human T cells and chemical hapten exposure. TCRdb re-derived calls from the RACE reads in MiXCR, one entry per CDR3 protein. The profile shows 300,000 to 450,000 distinct CDR3 sequences, around 5.5% of them singletons. The time point: pre-sensitization, week 0. Treatment described: therapeutic diphenylcyclopropenone sensitization with weekly scalp DPC. Sequenced material: whole blood, taken in connection with sensitization to the hapten diphenylcyclopropenone (DPC). The receptors come from a woman aged 18-29 years with alopecia areata. Some clones in this sample may be carry-over from other donors' samples.

This clonotype was detected a few times. CDR3 coding DNA: TGTGCCAGCAGTCCCGATCGGGTTGTCTTAGGCTACACCTTC. It translates to CASSPDRVVLGYTF. The J gene is TRBJ1-2, the V gene TRBV12-3 or TRBV12-4, with no clear D. This CDR3 has 14 amino acids. The ends were cut back, 5 bases at V and 8 bases at J, with 18 bases in the middle.

This clonotype was recorded a few times. V usage is TRBV15 and J usage is TRBJ1-4; TRBD1 aligns across 9 bases. V was pared by 0 bases and J by 6 bases, with 5 bases of the junction left unmatched. The germline V gene encodes CDR1 LNHNV and CDR2 YYDKDF (reference sequence). The CDR3 runs to 16 residues. The CDR3 here is CATSRDLTGGHEKLFF. The CDR3 bases are TGTGCCACCAGCAGAGATTTGACAGGGGGGCATGAAAAACTGTTTTTT.

The sample holds a few counts of this clonotype. The J gene is TRBJ1-5, the V gene TRBV5-5; no reliable D call. Germline CDR1 and CDR2: SGHKS and YYEKEE (reference sequence). The germline V and J ends were trimmed by 4 bases and 1 base, with 9 bases remaining between them. The CDR3 sequence is 14 residues long. The CDR3 sequence is CASSPEISNQPQHF. The CDR3 DNA sequence: TGTGCCAGCAGCCCCGAGATAAGCAATCAGCCCCAGCATTTT.

There are many counts of this clonotype. The chain is built from TRBV18 and TRBJ1-4, with 8 bases aligning to TRBD1. This CDR3 is built from 14 residues. Per the germline V gene, CDR1 is KGHSH and CDR2 is LQKENI. J gave up 6 bases and V 6 bases, and 6 bases lay outside the gene matches. The CDR3 protein is CASSLGQGDEKLFF. In nucleotides, the CDR3 is TGTGCCAGCTCTCTTGGACAGGGTGATGAAAAACTGTTTTTT.

This clonotype has only a few counts. The V call is TRBV27, the J call TRBJ1-4; TRBD1 might be the D (6 bases). Germline V lookup: CDR1 MNHEY, CDR2 SMNVEV (reference sequence). The V end was cut by 4 bases, the J end by 4 bases, with 13 bases between. The CDR3 sequence is 15 residues long. The CDR3 coding sequence is TGTGCCAGCAGTTCCACGAGGGGGGGTAATGAAAAACTGTTTTTT. Translation: CASSSTRGGNEKLFF.

This clonotype has a handful of counts. V and J are TRBV7-3 and TRBJ2-5; no clear D gene. This CDR3 is 13 amino acids long. CDR1 and CDR2 from the germline V gene are SGHTA and FQGTGA. Trimming took off 2 bases at V and 0 bases at J, with 4 bases between the two ends. CDR3 loop: CASSLVNQETQYF. The DNA for the CDR3 is TGTGCCAGCAGCTTAGTGAACCAAGAGACCCAGTACTTC.